Presented here are 27 T cell receptor beta chains from one specimen sequenced in a study of Graves' ophthalmopathy and Graves' hyperthyroidism. RNA transcripts were the source from which TCR beta CDR3 regions were amplified. First-round RT-PCR with HTBI primers preceded a second-round multiplex PCR. TCRdb used MiXCR to reprocess the multiplex PCR reads, holding one entry per CDR3 protein. The profile shows approximately 700,000 distinct CDR3 sequences, over 40% of them singletons. Sequencing was carried out using peripheral blood. These receptors were obtained from an adult man with Graves' ophthalmopathy.

This clonotype showed up just once. V usage is TRBV9 and J usage is TRBJ1-1, with TRBD1 as a possible D gene (6 bases). V lost 0 bases and J 5 bases, leaving 14 bases between the germline ends. This CDR3 is built from 15 residues. The V gene's germline CDR1 is SGDLS and CDR2 YYNGEE. The CDR3 is CASSVGGKGVTEAFF. CDR3 DNA: TGTGCCAGCAGCGTAGGGGGCAAGGGGGTAACTGAAGCTTTCTTT.

This clonotype has more than one count but fewer than ten. At one end the junction does not follow the germline gene, possibly because of a read error. The chain's CDR3 is CASSLGFSDRGYTF. CDR3 in DNA: TGTGCCAGCAGCTTGGGGTTTTCTGATCGGGGCTACACCTTC. This sequence joins TRBV5-1 and TRBJ1-2; D remains ambiguous. The CDR3 has 14 residues. Germline V CDR1 and CDR2: SGHRS, YFSETQ.

There are a few counts of this clonotype. The rearrangement joins TRBV4-1 to TRBJ2-7; D remains unclear. V lost 4 bases, J lost 1 base, and 11 bases lay in between. CDR3 size: 14 residues. Per germline, CDR1 MGHRA and CDR2 YSYEKL. The CDR3 here is CASSRFKASYEQYF. The CDR3 DNA reads as TGCGCCAGCAGCCGGTTTAAAGCTTCCTACGAGCAGTACTTC.

This CDR3 is CASSLVRRGPGELFF. The CDR3 nucleotides are TGTGCCAGCAGCTTAGTCCGCAGGGGCCCCGGGGAGCTGTTTTTT. The chain carries TRBV7-6 and TRBJ2-2, with D possibly matching TRBD1 (6 bases). The CDR3 is made up of 15 amino acids. Trimming shortened V by 1 base and J by 6 bases, and 12 bases separated the two germline ends. Germline V lookup: CDR1 SGHVS, CDR2 FNYEAQ.

This clonotype appeared a few times. The J gene is TRBJ2-7, the V gene TRBV6-1; a possible D gene is TRBD1 (6 bases). Trimming removed 6 bases at V and 2 bases at J, with 17 bases between. Germline CDR1 MNHNS, CDR2 SASEGT. This CDR3 has 15 residues. CDR3 sequence reads: CASRDEGDTTYEQYF. The CDR3 DNA sequence: TGTGCCAGCAGAGACGAAGGGGACACAACCTACGAGCAGTACTTC.

This clonotype was counted only a few times. V usage is TRBV7-8 and J usage is TRBJ2-7; tentative D call: TRBD2 (5 bases). From germline, CDR1 is SGHVS and CDR2 FQNEAQ. The CDR3 runs to 15 residues. V shed 6 bases and J shed 3 bases, with 18 bases lying between them. CDR3: CASSHGKLAFYEQYF. DNA for the CDR3: TGTGCCAGCAGTCATGGGAAGCTAGCTTTCTACGAGCAGTACTTC.

This chain links TRBV7-9 with TRBJ2-5; no reliable D call. The V gene's germline CDR1 is SEHNR and CDR2 FQNEAQ (reference sequence). V lost 5 bases and J 5 bases, leaving 15 bases between the germline ends. The CDR3 has 14 residues. The CDR3 protein is CASSPPDVGETQYF. As DNA, the CDR3 is TGTGCCAGCAGCCCCCCGGACGTGGGGGAGACCCAGTACTTC.

V is TRBV5-1 and J is TRBJ2-7; 9 bases align to TRBD2. Unmatched junction bases numbered 5, after V lost 4 bases and J lost 3 bases. The CDR3 has 14 amino acids. Germline V lookup: CDR1 SGHRS, CDR2 YFSETQ. The CDR3 DNA sequence: TGCGCCAGCAGCCCGACTAGCGGATACTACGAGCAGTACTTC. The encoded protein is CASSPTSGYYEQYF.

The rearrangement links TRBV12-3 or TRBV12-4 to TRBJ2-7, with 16 bases fitting TRBD2. V shed 3 bases, J shed 7 bases, and the junction held 6 bases outside the gene matches. This CDR3 has 16 amino acids. DNA of the CDR3: TGTGCCAGCAGTTTGGGGACTAGCGGGAGGGCCAGGGAGCAGTACTTC. Protein product: CASSLGTSGRAREQYF.

This clonotype was detected many times. This sequence joins TRBV29-1 and TRBJ2-7, with TRBD2 identical over 7 bases. V lost 6 bases and J lost 4; bases outside the gene matches: 12. CDR1 is SQVTM, CDR2 ANQGSEA, per germline. The CDR3 loop spans 14 amino acids. CDR3 residues: CSVLDGRGSYEQYF. CDR3 DNA: TGCAGCGTCCTTGATGGGAGGGGATCGTACGAGCAGTACTTC.

The chain recombines TRBV15 with TRBJ2-2; perhaps TRBD1 as D (6 bases). The V gene lost 8 bases and the J gene lost 6 bases, with 10 bases spanning the gap. The V gene's germline CDR1 is LNHNV and CDR2 YYDKDF (reference sequence). The CDR3 has 12 residues. CDR3 nucleotide sequence: TGTGCCACCGGGACATTCTCCGGGGAGCTGTTTTTT. It specifies CATGTFSGELFF.

A word on this clonotype: This CDR3 fails to terminate in the conserved phenylalanine or tryptophan, so it likely reflects a read error. For the CDR3, the DNA is TGTGCCAGCAAACAGGGGGCGAAAGGCTACACCTCC. Translating gives CASKQGAKGYTS. V usage is TRBV6-1 and J usage is TRBJ1-2; TRBD1 matches at 9 bases. With 7 bases clipped from V and 8 bases from J, the junction kept 5 bases outside the gene matches. Germline V gene sequence: CDR1 MNHNS, CDR2 SASEGT. The CDR3 is made up of 12 amino acids.

In its sample, this clonotype was seen many times. The rearrangement uses TRBV29-1 and TRBJ1-1; no clear D gene. CDR3 length: 10 residues. Germline V gene sequence: CDR1 SQVTM, CDR2 ANQGSEA. Deletions cut 4 bases from V and 5 bases from J, with 5 bases between. DNA of the CDR3: TGCAGCGTTGTTCGAACTGAAGCTTTCTTT. Translating it yields CSVVRTEAFF.

Many counts were recorded for this clonotype. The chain links TRBV5-1 to TRBJ1-1, with D maybe TRBD1 (5 bases). CDR1 SGHRS and CDR2 YFSETQ come from the germline V gene. V shed 1 base and J shed 7 bases, with 14 bases lying between them. The CDR3 length is 14 residues. CDR3: CASSLWGSSLEAFF. CDR3 coding DNA: TGCGCCAGCAGCTTGTGGGGCAGCTCGCTTGAAGCTTTCTTT.

This clonotype has just a few counts. V and J are TRBV12-3 or TRBV12-4 and TRBJ2-5, with TRBD2 identical over 8 bases. There are 17 residues in the CDR3. Unmatched junction bases numbered 13, after V lost 5 bases and J lost 2 bases. The DNA for the CDR3 is TGTGCCAGCAGTCCGCGAACTAGTAGCGGGAAGCAAGAGACCCAGTACTTC. Amino acid sequence: CASSPRTSSGKQETQYF.

Note on this clonotype: This clone may be a read error of a much larger clone one base away. The conserved closing phenylalanine or tryptophan is absent in this CDR3, likely reflecting a read error. The chain recombines TRBV15 with TRBJ1-1; 9 bases match TRBD1. Germline V gene lookup returns CDR1 LNHNV and CDR2 YYDKDF (reference sequence). J gave up 1 base and V 8 bases, and 14 bases lay outside the gene matches. This CDR3 spans 17 amino acids. The DNA for the CDR3 is TGTGCCACCCACCCCGGGACAGGGATATTAAGGAACACTGAAGCTTTCGTT. Residues: CATHPGTGILRNTEAFV.

This clonotype appeared once. This chain uses TRBV9 with TRBJ1-5; D not resolved. Germline V gene sequence: CDR1 SGDLS, CDR2 YYNGEE. The CDR3 contains 13 residues. The V and J ends lost 2 bases and 10 bases respectively, with 13 bases between them. The DNA of the CDR3 is TGTGCCAGCAGCGTCAGCCCAATCGAACCCCAGCATTTT. Protein sequence: CASSVSPIEPQHF.

This clonotype has ten or more counts. The chain couples TRBV29-1 to TRBJ1-6, with 8 bases aligning to TRBD1. The germline CDR1 and CDR2 sequences are SQVTM and ANQGSEA. This CDR3 has 15 residues. V lost 5 bases and J lost 6; bases outside the gene matches: 9. The CDR3 spells CSVRTGTVCNSPLHF. CDR3 nucleotides: TGCAGCGTTAGGACAGGGACTGTCTGTAATTCACCCCTCCACTTT.

The CDR3, as DNA: TGTGCCAGCAAAACGTACAGGGAAGAGACCCAGTACTTC. Amino acid sequence: CASKTYREETQYF. The rearrangement links TRBV27 to TRBJ2-5; D perhaps matches TRBD1 (6 bases). Germline CDR1 reads MNHEY; CDR2 reads SMNVEV (reference sequence). The CDR3 covers 13 residues. Trimming pared 7 bases from V and 3 bases from J, leaving 12 bases between.

This clonotype has a count of ten or more. In nucleotides, the CDR3 is TGTGCCAGTATAGGGGACAGAAGCTCTGGGGCCAACGTCCTGACTTTC. Residues: CASIGDRSSGANVLTF. This chain uses TRBV19 with TRBJ2-6; the match to TRBD1 covers 7 bases. The CDR3 runs 16 residues. J gave up 0 bases and V 7 bases, and 6 bases lay outside the gene matches. Germline CDR1 LNHDA, CDR2 SQIVND (reference sequence).

This clonotype was counted only a few times. The chain employs TRBV4-2 and TRBJ1-3, with TRBD1 identical over 7 bases. V was pared by 7 bases and J by 0 bases, with 6 bases of the junction left unmatched. The CDR3 is 15 residues long. CDR1 is LGHNA, CDR2 YNFKEQ, per germline. The CDR3 reads CASTPTGASGNTIYF. The CDR3 nucleotides read TGTGCCAGCACCCCAACAGGGGCCTCTGGAAACACCATATATTTT.

In its sample, this clonotype was seen many times. The genes are TRBV2 and TRBJ2-5, with D perhaps TRBD1 or TRBD2 (5 bases each). The CDR3 spans 16 residues. Germline lookup yields CDR1 SNHLY and CDR2 FYNNEI. V shed 3 bases and J shed 1 base, with 15 bases lying between them. Here the CDR3 reads CASSDTGRSAQETQYF. The CDR3 nucleotides are TGTGCCAGCAGTGACACGGGACGTTCAGCCCAAGAGACCCAGTACTTC.

In this sample, this clonotype turned up a few times. The genes are TRBV24-1 and TRBJ2-3; D may match TRBD1 or TRBD2 (6 bases each). Germline V gives CDR1 KGHDR, CDR2 SFDVKD. The CDR3 consists of 14 residues. V was clipped by 10 bases and J by 6 bases, with 19 bases between them. In DNA form, the CDR3 reads TGTGCCACGCGGAAGGGGGGCGAAGTTGATACGCAGTATTTT. This sequence encodes CATRKGGEVDTQYF.

This chain links TRBV24-1 with TRBJ1-5; the D gene is possibly TRBD1 (5 bases). Looked up from germline, CDR1 is KGHDR and CDR2 is SFDVKD. V was clipped by 8 bases and J by 0 bases, with 10 bases between them. This CDR3 spans 14 amino acids. CDR3 residues: CATKQGGSNQPQHF. Written as DNA, the CDR3 is TGTGCCACCAAGCAGGGAGGTAGCAATCAGCCCCAGCATTTT.

This clonotype was counted a few times. A much larger clone differs from this one at a single base, so this may be a read error. This chain links TRBV12-3 or TRBV12-4 with TRBJ1-4, with D possibly being TRBD1 (6 bases). The V and J ends lost 5 bases and 7 bases respectively, with 20 bases between them. This CDR3 is 16 amino acids long. The CDR3 is CASSESAGGRGEKLFF. The CDR3 coding sequence is TGTGCCAGCAGTGAGTCCGCTGGGGGGCGAGGTGAAAAACTGTTTTTT.

The sample holds a few counts of this clonotype. J is TRBJ2-3 and V is TRBV7-8; 10 bases are a match to TRBD2. Trimming cost V 2 bases and J 6 bases; bases outside gene matches: 2. The germline V gene has CDR1 SGHVS and CDR2 FQNEAQ. The CDR3 extends over 14 amino acids. CDR3 region: CASSLSSGGDTQYF. The CDR3 region has the DNA TGTGCCAGCAGCTTAAGTAGCGGGGGGGATACGCAGTATTTT.

V and J are TRBV7-9 and TRBJ1-4; possible D gene TRBD1, 6 bases. Germline loops: CDR1 SEHNR, CDR2 FQNEAQ (reference sequence). V was clipped by 7 bases and J by 10 bases, with 19 bases between them. The CDR3 is made up of 14 amino acids. The CDR3 sequence: CASTAEAAGAKLFF. The CDR3 nucleotides are TGTGCCAGCACCGCCGAGGCTGCAGGGGCAAAACTGTTTTTT.